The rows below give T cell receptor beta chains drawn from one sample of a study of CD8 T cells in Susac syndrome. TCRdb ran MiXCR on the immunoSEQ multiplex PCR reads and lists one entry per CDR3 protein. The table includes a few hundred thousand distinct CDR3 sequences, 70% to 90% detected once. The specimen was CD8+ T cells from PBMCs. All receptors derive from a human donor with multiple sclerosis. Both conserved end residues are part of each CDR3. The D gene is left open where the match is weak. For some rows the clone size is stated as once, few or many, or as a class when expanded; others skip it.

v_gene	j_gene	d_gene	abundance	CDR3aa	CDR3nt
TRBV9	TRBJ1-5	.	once	CASSVGAGLEPQHF	TGTGCCAGCAGCGTAGGGGCGGGCTTGGAGCCCCAGCATTTT
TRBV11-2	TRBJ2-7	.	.	CASSLFHRDHEQYF	TGTGCCAGCAGCTTATTTCACAGGGATCACGAGCAGTACTTC
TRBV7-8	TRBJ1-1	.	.	CASSLVPGRTEAFF	TGTGCCAGCAGCTTAGTTCCAGGGAGAACTGAAGCTTTCTTT
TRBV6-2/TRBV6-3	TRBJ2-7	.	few	CASSIKQSSYEQYF	TGTGCCAGCAGTATAAAACAGAGCTCCTACGAGCAGTACTTC
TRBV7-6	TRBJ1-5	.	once	CASSLVSGPNQPQHF	TGTGCCAGCAGCTTAGTCTCAGGGCCCAATCAGCCCCAGCATTTT
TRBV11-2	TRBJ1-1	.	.	CASSQLEGKGLAEAFF	TGTGCCAGCAGCCAGTTAGAAGGAAAGGGCTTGGCTGAAGCTTTCTTT
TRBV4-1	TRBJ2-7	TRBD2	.	CASSRRDEAGVDDEQYF	TGCGCCAGCAGCCGGAGAGACGAAGCGGGAGTTGACGACGAGCAGTACTTC
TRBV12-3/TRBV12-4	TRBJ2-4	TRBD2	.	CASSSSSGDVSFKNIQYF	TGTGCCAGCAGTTCCTCTAGCGGGGATGTGTCGTTTAAAAACATTCAGTACTTC
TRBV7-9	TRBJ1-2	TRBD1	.	CASSSGQGLHYGYTF	TGTGCCAGCAGCTCGGGACAGGGGTTGCACTATGGCTACACCTTC
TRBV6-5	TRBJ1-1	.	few	CASSYGSEETEAFF	TGTGCCAGCAGTTACGGATCAGAGGAGACTGAAGCTTTCTTT
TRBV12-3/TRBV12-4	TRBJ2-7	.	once	CASSLALIRAGPYEQYF	TGTGCCAGCAGTTTAGCGCTGATAAGGGCCGGGCCCTACGAGCAGTACTTC
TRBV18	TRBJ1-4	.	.	CASSPLIVGYHEKLFF	TGTGCCAGCTCACCCTTGATCGTGGGGTATCATGAAAAACTGTTTTTT
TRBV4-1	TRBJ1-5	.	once	CASSQDRTVNQPQHF	TGCGCCAGCAGCCAAGACCGGACAGTCAATCAGCCCCAGCATTTT
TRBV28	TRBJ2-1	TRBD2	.	CASSLNREGILNEQFF	TGTGCCAGCAGTTTAAATAGGGAGGGCATTTTGAATGAGCAGTTCTTC
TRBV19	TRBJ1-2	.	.	CASSIGGGGRHGYTF	TGTGCCAGTAGTATAGGCGGCGGCGGGAGGCATGGCTACACCTTC
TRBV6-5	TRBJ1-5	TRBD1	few	CASSYKDRGYNQPQHF	TGTGCCAGCAGTTACAAGGACAGGGGGTATAATCAGCCCCAGCATTTT
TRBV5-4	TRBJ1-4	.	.	CASSLWRGEKLFF	TGTGCCAGCAGCTTGTGGAGGGGTGAAAAACTGTTTTTT
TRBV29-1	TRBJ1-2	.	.	CSVEETTLNYGYTF	TGCAGCGTTGAAGAGACGACCCTTAACTATGGCTACACCTTC
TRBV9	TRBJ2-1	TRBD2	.	CASSGPSGRSGKQFF	TGTGCCAGCAGCGGTCCTAGCGGGAGGAGCGGTAAGCAGTTCTTC
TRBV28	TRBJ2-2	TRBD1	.	CASRRDRGPGELFF	TGTGCCAGCAGACGGGACAGGGGGCCCGGGGAGCTGTTTTTT
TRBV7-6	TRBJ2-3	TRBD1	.	CASSLDRPTDTQYF	TGTGCCAGCAGCTTGGACAGGCCCACAGATACGCAGTATTTT
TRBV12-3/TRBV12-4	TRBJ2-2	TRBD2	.	CASTEAGSSGVNTGELFF	TGTGCCAGCACTGAGGCCGGGTCCAGCGGGGTGAACACCGGGGAGCTGTTTTTT
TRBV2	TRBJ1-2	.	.	CADPAYGYTF	TGTGCCGACCCAGCATATGGCTACACCTTC
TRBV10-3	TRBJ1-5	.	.	CAISEGRSQNSNQPQHF	TGTGCCATCAGTGAGGGGCGATCTCAAAATAGCAATCAGCCCCAGCATTTT
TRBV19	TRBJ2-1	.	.	CASSIGLGRSGSYNEQFF	TGTGCCAGTAGTATAGGATTGGGCAGAAGCGGATCCTACAATGAGCAGTTCTTC
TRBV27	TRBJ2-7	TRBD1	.	CASSFAGTATYEQYF	TGTGCCAGCAGTTTCGCCGGGACAGCAACATACGAGCAGTACTTC
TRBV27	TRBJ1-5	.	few	CASSLIGGNQPQHF	TGTGCCAGCAGTTTAATCGGCGGTAATCAGCCCCAGCATTTT
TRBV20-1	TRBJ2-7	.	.	CSARDLRGQVRTYEQYF	TGCAGTGCTAGAGATCTCCGGGGGCAGGTCCGGACGTACGAGCAGTACTTC
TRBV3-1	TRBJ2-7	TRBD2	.	CASNQVVGLAGVPSYEQYF	TGTGCCAGCAACCAAGTCGTCGGACTAGCGGGAGTTCCCTCCTACGAGCAGTACTTC
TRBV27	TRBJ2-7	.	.	CASSFTGKNEQYF	TGTGCCAGCAGTTTTACGGGGAAGAACGAGCAGTACTTC